These 13 T cell receptor beta chains share one sample of origin, sequenced in a study of T cell repertoires in aging, cancer and after chemotherapy (dated by TCRdb to between 2018 and 2021). TCRdb records Illumina MiSeq as the sequencer. Rearranged TRB sequences spanning V, D and J segments were amplified in a multiplex touch-down PCR with a mixed TRB-A/B primer pool. Starting from the raw public reads, TCRdb applied fastp trimming at Q25, assembled clones with MiXCR and retained in-frame beta chains. One record per CDR3 amino acid sequence lists the most common genes and DNA. The sample yields some 2,000 distinct CDR3 sequences; around 20% were counted once. The ten largest clonotypes hold roughly 4.6% of the sample. Instead of sorted cells or RNA, genomic DNA extracted from peripheral blood served as the source for amplifying TCR beta rearrangements. Sequencing input: blood. These receptors all stem from a human donor with a solid tumor.

This clonotype has more than one count but fewer than ten. CDR3 amino acids: CASSPNTGFYEQYF. The DNA for the CDR3 is TGTGCCAGCAGCCCTAATACAGGGTTCTACGAGCAGTACTTC. The chain is built from TRBV5-4 and TRBJ2-7; TRBD1 might be the D (6 bases). This CDR3 has 14 amino acids. Germline CDR1 reads SGHNT; CDR2 reads YYREEE (reference sequence). Trimming pared 4 bases from V and 3 bases from J, leaving 14 bases between.

A word on this clonotype: A read error may be the cause here, since a much bigger clone is one base away. The rearrangement links TRBV19 to TRBJ1-2; TRBD1 matches 11 bases. The germline CDR1 and CDR2 sequences are LNHDA and SQIVND (reference sequence). The CDR3 is 15 residues long. The CDR3 bases are TGTGCCAGTAGTAACCGGGACAGGGGGATCTATTGCTACACCTTC. Protein sequence: CASSNRDRGIYCYTF. Full variable domain (rest looked up from reference TRBV19 and TRBJ1-2): DGGITQSPKYLFRKEGQNVTLSCEQNLNHDAMYWYRQDPGQGLRLIYYSQIVNDFQKGDIAEGYSVSREKKESFPLTVTSAQKNPTAFYLCASSNRDRGIYCYTFGSGTRLTVV.

This clonotype was counted between two and nine times. This rearrangement joins TRBV20-1 to TRBJ2-1; D call uncertain. V was pared by 0 bases and J by 0 bases, with 12 bases between. CDR1 and CDR2 from the germline V gene are DFQATT and SNEGSKA (reference sequence). The CDR3 spans 16 residues. Here the CDR3 reads CSARDGSGPSYNEQFF. CDR3 sequence (DNA): TGCAGTGCTAGAGATGGGTCAGGCCCCTCCTACAATGAGCAGTTCTTC.

CDR3 loop: CASPDGDPYEQYF. CDR3 nucleotide sequence: TGTGCCAGCCCGGACGGGGATCCCTACGAGCAGTACTTC. J is TRBJ2-7 and V is TRBV6-4; D perhaps matches TRBD2 (5 bases). The germline CDR1 and CDR2 sequences are MRHNA and SNTAGT. The CDR3 spans 13 residues. V was shortened by 8 bases and J by 2 bases, with 13 bases between the two germline ends.

The V and J genes are TRBV30 and TRBJ1-5, with 8 bases lining up with TRBD1. The CDR3 runs to 16 residues. Germline CDR1 is GTSNPN and CDR2 is SVGIG (reference sequence). The V gene end was trimmed by 8 bases and the J gene end by 7 bases; junction bases not matched to a gene: 19. CDR3 sequence reads: CAGHLKTTGESQPQHF. Written as DNA, the CDR3 is TGTGCCGGACACTTAAAAACGACAGGGGAAAGCCAGCCCCAGCATTTT.

In its sample, this clonotype was seen once. A clone one base away is much larger, so this may be a read error. The rearrangement joins TRBV6-1 to TRBJ1-5; no definite D call. The CDR3 is 14 residues long. Germline V CDR1 and CDR2: MNHNS, SASEGT. V was trimmed by 5 bases and J by 4 bases, leaving 12 bases between them. The CDR3, as DNA: TGTGCCAGCAGTTCCCTCCTGACTAATCAGCCCCAGCATTTT. This gives the protein CASSSLLTNQPQHF.

This clonotype is deemed medium-sized. The chain is built from TRBV6-2 or TRBV6-3 and TRBJ2-7, with 11 bases lining up with TRBD2. The germline V gene has CDR1 MNHEY and CDR2 SVGEGT. V was clipped by 4 bases and J by 7 bases; unmatched bases: 9. CDR3 length equals 15 residues. The CDR3 loop reads CASSFSSGRAQEQYF. The CDR3, as DNA: TGTGCCAGCAGTTTCAGTAGCGGGAGGGCCCAGGAGCAGTACTTC.

The rearrangement joins TRBV20-1 to TRBJ2-5; 8 bases are shared with TRBD2. CDR1 DFQATT and CDR2 SNEGSKA come from the germline V gene (reference sequence). The CDR3 extends over 13 amino acids. J was trimmed by 0 bases and V by 6 bases; bases with no gene match: 3. CDR3 amino acids: CSAREGHQETQYF. Here the CDR3 DNA reads TGCAGTGCCCGGGAGGGACACCAAGAGACCCAGTACTTC.

The V gene is TRBV10-3, the J gene TRBJ2-5; 8 bases agree with TRBD2. This CDR3 is built from 16 residues. V dropped 3 bases and J dropped 5; count of bases not matched to a gene: 11. Germline CDR1 reads ENHRY; CDR2 reads SYGVKD. The CDR3 here is CAISDWDGGAFETQYF. The CDR3 coding sequence is TGTGCCATCAGTGATTGGGACGGGGGGGCTTTCGAGACCCAGTACTTC.

This clonotype has a handful of counts. The rearrangement joins TRBV20-1 to TRBJ2-6, with 7 positions matching TRBD2. The CDR3 runs 16 residues. The J segment lost 0 bases and the V segment lost 5 bases, leaving 7 bases of the junction unmatched. The germline V gene has CDR1 DFQATT and CDR2 SNEGSKA (reference sequence). In nucleotides, the CDR3 is TGCAGTGCTCTCTCTGGGGGGGACTCTGGGGCCAACGTCCTGACTTTC. This translates into CSALSGGDSGANVLTF.

The V call is TRBV5-4, the J call TRBJ2-7; TRBD2 matches 10 bases. Germline CDR1 SGHNT, CDR2 YYREEE (reference sequence). This CDR3 has 16 residues. Trimming at V came to 3 bases and at J to 4 bases, leaving 10 bases not matched to a gene. CDR3 in amino acids: CASSSDVSGRAYEQYF. In DNA, the CDR3 is TGTGCCAGCAGCTCGGACGTGAGCGGGAGGGCTTACGAGCAGTACTTC.

There are a few counts of this clonotype. This rearrangement joins TRBV7-9 to TRBJ1-2; a weak D match, TRBD1 (5 bases). Trimming shortened V by 1 base and J by 4 bases, and 10 bases separated the two germline ends. Germline V CDR1 and CDR2: SEHNR, FQNEAQ (reference sequence). The CDR3 extends over 14 amino acids. CDR3 coding DNA: TGTGCCAGCAGCTTAGAGGGGTGGGGCTATGGCTACACCTTC. Protein sequence: CASSLEGWGYGYTF.

This clonotype has more than one count but fewer than ten. The gene calls are TRBV28 and TRBJ1-4; 8 bases line up with TRBD1. The trim removed 7 bases at V and 7 bases at J, leaving 8 bases unmatched. The CDR3 sequence is 14 residues long. Germline V gives CDR1 MDHEN, CDR2 SYDVKM. The CDR3 sequence is CASNPGQVFEKLFF. CDR3 bases: TGTGCCAGCAACCCGGGACAGGTTTTTGAAAAACTGTTTTTT.